This T cell receptor beta chain was captured in a study of cytomegalovirus exposure and HLA in healthy donors. This clone was seen more than once but under ten times. Its cognate antigen is unknown. The study ran its PCR with 60 Vbeta and 13 Jbeta primers. Profiled with immunoSEQ multiplex PCR; TCRdb holds only in-frame clones, not every one. Seen here are about 150,000 clones, approximately 8.9% observed once, and the top ten hold roughly 7%. Whole-study results and caveats: TCR beta chains numbering 164 were designated cytomegalovirus-associated. Presence/absence results assume similar sequencing depth per donor, which may not hold. Within an earlier analysis, most TCR beta V segments proved productive either about 87% or about 30% of the time.

The donors gave bone marrow, and they were healthy. The germline gives CDR1 SEHNR, CDR2 FQNEAQ (reference sequence). Deletions cut 5 bases from V and 2 bases from J, with 12 bases between. This CDR3 has 14 residues. The source material was PBMCs. This TCR was sampled from a middle-aged woman in good health and CMV-seropositive. This rearrangement joins TRBV7-9 to TRBJ1-1; no definite D call. DNA of the CDR3: TGTGCCAGCAGCCGGGGTTCAGTAAACACTGAAGCTTTCTTT. Amino acid sequence: CASSRGSVNTEAFF. Full variable domain (outside the CDR3, taken from reference TRBV7-9 and TRBJ1-1): DTGVSQNPRHKITKRGQNVTFRCDPISEHNRLYWYRQTLGQGPEFLTYFQNEAQLEKSRLLSDRFSAERPKGSFSTLEIQRTEQGDSAMYLCASSRGSVNTEAFFGQGTRLTVV.